The rows below give T cell receptor beta chains drawn from one sample of a study of early T cells in non-severe SARS-CoV-2 infection. Via MiXCR, TCRdb re-called the 5' RACE reads, giving one row per CDR3 protein. In the table there are roughly 48,000 distinct CDR3 sequences, 5.6% of which are singletons. The specimen was whole blood. The receptors derive from an adult who was a healthcare worker with PCR-confirmed SARS-CoV-2 infection or an uninfected control (not recorded which). The CDR3 runs from the conserved cysteine through the conserved F or W. The D gene is left open where the match is weak. The size entry is marked missing in some rows and otherwise reads once, few, many or a size class.

>TRBD2|many|TRBV5-4|TRBJ2-1
CASSRDYSFNEQFF
TGTGCCAGCAGTCGGGACTACTCCTTCAATGAGCAGTTCTTC
>NA|many|TRBV12-3/TRBV12-4|TRBJ2-2
CASSLGVWAVF
TGTGCCAGCAGTTTGGGGGTTTGGGCTGTTTTT
>NA|many|TRBV15|TRBJ2-1
CATSRGTEQFF
TGTGCCACCAGCAGAGGTACTGAGCAGTTCTTC
>TRBD1|NA|TRBV30|TRBJ1-6
CAWSPTGGWGINSPLHF
TGTGCCTGGAGTCCTACAGGGGGATGGGGCATTAATTCACCCCTCCACTTT
>NA|NA|TRBV12-5|TRBJ1-6
CASGPGIGYSPLHF
TGTGCTAGTGGCCCCGGGATAGGGTATTCACCCCTCCACTTT
>NA|many|TRBV12-3/TRBV12-4|TRBJ1-1
CASTLRGASEAFF
TGTGCCAGCACCTTAAGGGGGGCATCTGAAGCTTTCTTT
>NA|many|TRBV7-8|TRBJ2-5
CASSRGADIQETQYF
TGTGCCAGCAGTCGTGGGGCGGACATCCAAGAGACCCAGTACTTC
>NA|many|TRBV7-9|TRBJ1-1
CASSLEVVGGTEAFF
TGTGCCAGCAGCTTAGAGGTAGTGGGGGGCACTGAAGCTTTCTTT
>NA|few|TRBV20-1|TRBJ2-7
CSARVRRGPSYEQYF
TGCAGTGCTAGAGTACGGCGGGGGCCTTCCTACGAGCAGTACTTC
>NA|few|TRBV4-1|TRBJ2-4
CASSQDWAGGSIQYF
TGCGCCAGCAGCCAAGATTGGGCAGGAGGGAGCATTCAGTACTTC
>TRBD2|many|TRBV20-1|TRBJ2-1
CSAREGAIGRALQFF
TGCAGTGCTAGAGAGGGAGCGATCGGGAGGGCCCTTCAGTTCTTC
>NA|many|TRBV20-1|TRBJ1-1
CSARDPTHRDTEAFF
TGCAGTGCTAGAGACCCAACTCACAGGGACACTGAAGCTTTCTTT
>TRBD2|many|TRBV7-9|TRBJ2-7
CASSPQGGPGLSYEQYF
TGTGCCAGCAGCCCCCAGGGAGGGCCGGGCCTCTCCTACGAGCAGTACTTC
>NA|NA|TRBV18|TRBJ1-6
CASSGGGLQSSPLHF
TGTGCCAGCTCGGGGGGGGGACTCCAGTCTTCACCCCTCCACTTT
>TRBD2|many|TRBV20-1|TRBJ2-7
CSAKRIGLAYEQYF
TGCAGTGCAAAAAGAATTGGACTAGCCTACGAGCAGTACTTC
>NA|many|TRBV6-1|TRBJ2-7
CASSDFGTPSYEQYF
TGTGCCAGCAGTGATTTTGGGACACCGTCCTACGAGCAGTACTTC
>TRBD1|many|TRBV4-1|TRBJ2-1
CASSQGQGGKEQFF
TGCGCCAGCAGCCAAGGACAGGGTGGCAAGGAGCAGTTCTTC
>NA|NA|TRBV7-6|TRBJ2-7
CASSNETSLSYEQYF
TGTGCCAGCAGCAACGAGACATCCCTTTCCTACGAGCAGTACTTC
>NA|NA|TRBV6-1|TRBJ2-5
CASSDRGPVTQYF
TGTGCCAGCAGTGATCGGGGTCCAGTGACCCAGTACTTC
>NA|few|TRBV5-6|TRBJ2-3
CASSLPGIDTQYF
TGTGCCAGCAGCCTCCCGGGCATCGATACGCAGTATTTT
>NA|NA|TRBV5-1|TRBJ1-6
CASRQDRGNSPLHF
TGCGCGAGCAGGCAAGACAGAGGGAATTCACCCCTCCACTTT
>TRBD1|many|TRBV10-2|TRBJ2-1
CATEGQGSYNEQFF
TGCGCCACCGAAGGACAGGGCTCCTACAATGAGCAGTTCTTC
>TRBD1|few|TRBV7-2|TRBJ1-3
CASREQGASGNTIYF
TGTGCCAGCAGGGAACAGGGGGCCTCTGGAAACACCATATATTTT
>NA|few|TRBV5-1|TRBJ2-6
CASSLSGANVPTF
TGCGCCAGCAGCTTGTCAGGGGCCAACGTCCCGACTTTC
>TRBD2|NA|TRBV28|TRBJ2-7
CASSKTAPGLVVHEQYF
TGTGCCAGCAGCAAGACAGCGCCGGGACTAGTGGTTCACGAGCAGTACTTC
>NA|NA|TRBV5-5|TRBJ1-2
CASSLEATLGYTF
TGTGCCAGCAGCTTGGAGGCAACCTTAGGCTACACCTTC
>TRBD1|NA|TRBV30|TRBJ2-2
CAWIFGTGYGELFF
TGTGCCTGGATCTTCGGGACAGGGTACGGGGAGCTGTTTTTT
>NA|many|TRBV18|TRBJ1-4
CASSPPNGEKLFF
TGTGCCAGCTCACCACCTAACGGTGAAAAACTGTTTTTT
>NA|many|TRBV5-6|TRBJ1-2
CASSFDDRGAGYTF
TGTGCCAGCAGCTTCGACGACAGAGGAGCTGGCTACACCTTC
>NA|many|TRBV27|TRBJ2-2
CASSLSSPRKPGTGELFF
TGTGCCAGCAGTTTATCCTCCCCCCGAAAGCCGGGCACCGGGGAGCTGTTTTTT
>NA|many|TRBV28|TRBJ2-5
CASSYTYQETQYF
TGTGCCAGCAGTTACACGTACCAAGAGACCCAGTACTTC
>TRBD1|many|TRBV27|TRBJ2-7
CASSPQGATYEQYF
TGTGCCAGCAGCCCACAGGGGGCAACCTACGAGCAGTACTTC
>TRBD2|NA|TRBV5-1|TRBJ2-7
CASSLTGGTSYEQYF
TGCGCCAGCAGCTTGACGGGGGGGACCTCCTACGAGCAGTACTTC
>TRBD2|many|TRBV5-1|TRBJ2-1
CASSLVGAGVGNNEQFF
TGCGCCAGCAGCTTGGTGGGAGCGGGGGTCGGCAACAATGAGCAGTTCTTC
>NA|many|TRBV7-9|TRBJ1-2
CASSLGSHNYGYTF
TGTGCCAGCAGCCTCGGGTCACACAACTATGGCTACACCTTC
>NA|few|TRBV5-1|TRBJ1-1
CASSLGDIGTEAFF
TGCGCCAGCAGCTTGGGTGACATCGGGACTGAAGCTTTCTTT
>TRBD1|many|TRBV12-3/TRBV12-4|TRBJ2-7
CASRRTGVGEQYF
TGTGCCAGCAGGAGGACAGGGGTTGGTGAGCAGTACTTC
>NA|few|TRBV12-3/TRBV12-4|TRBJ2-3
CASRYGSPDTQYF
TGTGCCAGCCGTTATGGCTCTCCAGATACGCAGTATTTT
>NA|many|TRBV6-4|TRBJ2-2
CASSDRDTGELFF
TGTGCCAGCAGTGACAGGGACACCGGGGAGCTGTTTTTT
>TRBD1|few|TRBV7-9|TRBJ2-1
CASSPQGTALVSEQFF
TGTGCCAGCAGCCCCCAAGGGACAGCCCTGGTGAGTGAGCAGTTCTTC
>NA|NA|TRBV29-1|TRBJ2-7
CSVEDSRQPYEQYF
TGCAGCGTTGAAGACAGCCGCCAGCCGTACGAGCAGTACTTC
>NA|many|TRBV7-8|TRBJ1-6
CASSPEARFNSPLHF
TGTGCCAGCAGCCCGGAGGCCCGGTTCAATTCACCCCTCCACTTT
>TRBD2|many|TRBV5-1|TRBJ2-1
CASSLLPAGGNNEQFF
TGCGCCAGCAGCTTGCTTCCAGCGGGGGGTAACAATGAGCAGTTCTTC
>TRBD1|many|TRBV6-8|TRBJ1-6
CASSRWRQGAYNSPLHF
TGTGCCAGCAGCCGCTGGAGACAGGGGGCCTATAATTCACCCCTCCACTTT
>NA|NA|TRBV20-1|TRBJ1-6
CSAREGDRGPLHF
TGCAGTGCTAGAGAGGGGGACCGAGGACCCCTCCACTTT
>TRBD2|many|TRBV18|TRBJ2-7
CASSPRRGDEQYF
TGTGCCAGCTCTCCGAGGCGGGGGGACGAGCAGTACTTC
>NA|NA|TRBV20-1|TRBJ1-2
CSASADPTNSNYGYTF
TGCAGTGCTAGTGCGGACCCGACAAATAGTAACTATGGCTACACCTTC
>TRBD1|NA|TRBV10-2|TRBJ1-5
CASSPGQGGSQPQHF
TGCGCCAGCAGTCCGGGACAGGGAGGTAGTCAGCCCCAGCATTTT
>NA|NA|TRBV7-6|TRBJ1-1
CASSPLARGRATEAFF
TGTGCCAGCAGCCCACTGGCGAGGGGCAGGGCCACTGAAGCTTTCTTT
>TRBD2|many|TRBV9|TRBJ2-3
CASSVVGTSGTTQYF
TGTGCCAGCAGCGTAGTCGGGACTAGCGGGACGACGCAGTATTTT
>NA|NA|TRBV3-1|TRBJ2-3
CASSQLGGRNTQYF
TGTGCCAGCAGCCAACTGGGCGGGCGGAATACGCAGTATTTT
>NA|many|TRBV20-1|TRBJ2-7
CSASGAHEQYF
TGCAGTGCTAGCGGGGCCCACGAGCAGTACTTC
>NA|few|TRBV29-1|TRBJ2-4
CSVEGGAALGKNIQYF
TGCAGCGTTGAGGGTGGGGCGGCTCTCGGCAAAAACATTCAGTACTTC
>NA|many|TRBV5-1|TRBJ1-1
CASSETVMNTEAFF
TGCGCCAGCAGCGAGACTGTCATGAACACTGAAGCTTTCTTT
>TRBD2|many|TRBV6-2/TRBV6-3|TRBJ2-7
CASSYGTSSYEQYF
TGTGCCAGCAGTTACGGGACTAGCTCCTATGAGCAGTACTTC
>NA|many|TRBV4-3|TRBJ1-5
CASSQDRRQPQHF
TGCGCCAGCAGCCAAGATCGCCGGCAGCCCCAGCATTTT
>TRBD2|NA|TRBV12-3/TRBV12-4|TRBJ2-1
CASSLRLAVGNEQFF
TGTGCCAGCAGTTTAAGACTAGCGGTCGGCAATGAGCAGTTCTTC
>NA|NA|TRBV18|TRBJ2-2
CASSPRSGVTGELFF
TGTGCCAGCTCACCACGATCGGGGGTTACCGGGGAGCTGTTTTTT